The clone carrying this T cell receptor (beta chain) was picked up one time. The data belong to a study of T cell responses to AZD1222 COVID-19 vaccine. V was clipped by 3 bases and J by 7 bases, with 15 bases between them. The germline V gene encodes CDR1 DFQATT and CDR2 SNEGSKA (reference sequence). The CDR3 sequence is 13 residues long. The method was immunoSEQ multiplex PCR; TCRdb's version includes in-frame clones alone and lacks a portion of them. There are fewer than 150,000 clones in the sample; just over 90% occur only once, and around 3.5% lies in the top ten. This rearrangement joins TRBV20-1 to TRBJ2-5; D remains ambiguous. The source of this sequence is an adult in good health. The sequencing here drew on peripheral blood, taken on day 0 of AZD1222 vaccination. The CDR3 loop reads CSASAAAWGTQYF. The CDR3 DNA reads TGCAGTGCTAGTGCGGCAGCCTGGGGGACCCAGTACTTC.